These T cell receptor beta chains were read from a single sample in a study of blood T cell repertoires in COVID-19. Clones were sequenced by immunoSEQ multiplex PCR, and TCRdb holds only the in-frame ones, with some missing. The data hold roughly 230,000 clones, with roughly 80% observed a single time. Sequencing was performed on PBMCs or T cells enriched from blood (not recorded which). The receptors come from a man between 50 and 59 years old who had recovered from COVID-19. Each CDR3 is given with its conserved first and last residue. D genes are given only for firm matches. Clone size is shown for a subset of rows, as once, few, many or a class of expanded clone.

J gene	D gene	V gene	clone size	CDR3 protein	CDR3 DNA
TRBJ1-5	TRBD1	TRBV5-1	once	CASSSTPDRGYQPQHF	TGCGCCAGCAGCTCCACCCCTGACAGGGGGTATCAGCCCCAGCATTTT
TRBJ2-5	TRBD1	TRBV7-9	-	CASSTIGAGTAYKETQYF	TGTGCCAGCAGCACAATAGGAGCCGGGACAGCCTACAAAGAGACCCAGTACTTC
TRBJ1-5	TRBD1	TRBV29-1	-	CSAGQGSNQPQHF	TGCAGCGCAGGACAGGGAAGCAATCAGCCCCAGCATTTT
TRBJ2-3	TRBD2	TRBV6-5	-	CASSYGPSGRNTQYF	TGTGCCAGCAGTTACGGTCCTAGCGGGAGAAATACGCAGTATTTT
TRBJ1-3	TRBD1	TRBV9	-	CASSPRGLGGSGNTIYF	TGTGCCAGCAGCCCCAGGGGGTTAGGGGGCTCTGGAAACACCATATATTTT
TRBJ1-5	TRBD1	TRBV5-5	few	CASSDRDRGYPFNQPQHF	TGTGCCAGCAGCGACCGGGACAGGGGATATCCGTTCAATCAGCCCCAGCATTTT
TRBJ2-4	-	TRBV13	-	CASSSTLLAKNIQYF	TGTGCCAGCAGTTCCACTCTGCTCGCCAAAAACATTCAGTACTTC
TRBJ1-5	-	TRBV12-3/TRBV12-4	-	CASSSRLIQPQHF	TGTGCCAGCAGTTCCCGGTTAATTCAGCCCCAGCATTTT
TRBJ1-5	-	TRBV20-1	once	CSASESSGNQPQHF	TGCAGTGCTAGTGAGTCTTCGGGCAATCAGCCCCAGCATTTT
TRBJ2-7	TRBD1	TRBV5-1	-	CASSSAGGSNYEQYF	TGCGCCAGCAGCTCAGCAGGGGGCTCAAACTACGAGCAGTACTTC
TRBJ1-1	-	TRBV7-2	-	CASSFSGANTEAFF	TGTGCCAGCAGCTTTAGCGGGGCGAACACTGAAGCTTTCTTT
TRBJ2-2	-	TRBV19	many	CASSLRGSTTGELFF	TGTGCCAGTAGCCTCAGGGGTAGCACCACCGGGGAGCTGTTTTTT
TRBJ2-7	TRBD1	TRBV29-1	-	CSVSRDSSYEQYF	TGCAGCGTCAGCAGGGACAGCTCCTACGAGCAGTACTTC
TRBJ2-7	-	TRBV7-6	-	CASSLIGGASSYEQYF	TGTGCCAGCAGCTTAATCGGCGGGGCCAGCTCCTACGAGCAGTACTTC
TRBJ2-6	-	TRBV25-1	-	CASSATENWANVLTF	TGTGCCAGCAGTGCCACAGAGAATTGGGCCAACGTCCTGACTTTC
TRBJ2-3	-	TRBV12-3/TRBV12-4	-	CASKRGTDTQYF	TGTGCCAGCAAGAGAGGCACAGATACGCAGTATTTT
TRBJ1-6	TRBD1	TRBV7-9	-	CASSVGDRDNSPLHF	TGTGCCAGCAGCGTGGGGGACAGGGATAATTCACCCCTCCACTTT
TRBJ1-1	TRBD1	TRBV19	-	CASRNQGANTEAFF	TGTGCCAGTAGAAATCAGGGGGCAAACACTGAAGCTTTCTTT
TRBJ1-1	-	TRBV5-1	-	CASSLDPVSEAFF	TGCGCCAGCAGCTTGGATCCTGTTTCTGAAGCTTTCTTT
TRBJ2-1	TRBD2	TRBV29-1	few	CSVVPSGVIDEQFF	TGCAGCGTTGTCCCCAGCGGGGTTATCGATGAGCAGTTCTTC
TRBJ2-3	TRBD1	TRBV24-1	-	CATGTGAADTQYF	TGTGCCACCGGGACAGGGGCTGCAGATACGCAGTATTTT
TRBJ2-5	-	TRBV6-5	-	CASRTGVPQETQYF	TGTGCCAGCCGAACTGGAGTACCTCAAGAGACCCAGTACTTC
TRBJ2-3	TRBD2	TRBV7-2	-	CASSLQLGTSGRDTQYF	TGTGCCAGCAGCCTGCAACTGGGGACTAGCGGGAGAGATACGCAGTATTTT
TRBJ2-1	TRBD2	TRBV19	-	CASTVGRAYNEQFF	TGTGCCAGTACCGTCGGGAGGGCCTACAATGAGCAGTTCTTC
TRBJ1-5	-	TRBV5-1	-	CASSLGEYNQPQHF	TGCGCCAGCAGCTTGGGGGAGTACAATCAGCCCCAGCATTTT
TRBJ2-1	TRBD2	TRBV11-3	-	CASSLGPGLARNEQFF	TGTGCCAGCAGCTTAGGGCCGGGACTAGCGAGGAATGAGCAGTTCTTC
TRBJ1-5	-	TRBV6-6	-	CASSYRAGRRNQPQHF	TGTGCCAGCAGTTACCGGGCGGGGCGTAGAAATCAGCCCCAGCATTTT
TRBJ1-2	-	TRBV10-3	-	CAIGAPSMATTF	TGTGCCATCGGAGCCCCGAGTATGGCTACAACCTTC
TRBJ1-2	-	TRBV10-1	-	CASSNSNYGYTF	TGCGCCAGCAGTAACAGCAACTATGGCTACACCTTC
TRBJ1-4	-	TRBV5-1	-	CASSEGTYSGEKLFF	TGCGCCAGCAGCGAAGGGACTTATAGTGGGGAAAAACTGTTTTTT
TRBJ2-1	TRBD1	TRBV7-9	-	CASRPILWGQIYNEQFF	TGTGCCAGCAGACCAATCTTGTGGGGACAGATTTACAATGAGCAGTTCTTC
TRBJ2-7	TRBD2	TRBV28	-	CAAGRDEGVQYF	TGTGCCGCAGGGAGGGACGAGGGAGTGCAGTACTTC
TRBJ2-7	-	TRBV7-9	-	CASSLARAATIYEQYF	TGTGCCAGCAGCTTAGCGCGGGCAGCGACGATCTACGAGCAGTACTTC
TRBJ1-5	-	TRBV7-2	-	CASSLGRTGTNNQPQHF	TGTGCCAGCAGCTTAGGGCGAACCGGGACTAACAATCAGCCCCAGCATTTT
TRBJ2-7	TRBD1	TRBV4-1	-	CASSQEGTGQGWEQYF	TGCGCCAGCAGCCAAGAAGGGACGGGACAGGGTTGGGAGCAGTACTTC
TRBJ2-1	-	TRBV7-6	-	CASSPSAGSYNEQFF	TGTGCCAGCAGCCCTTCCGCGGGGTCCTACAATGAGCAGTTCTTC
TRBJ2-3	-	TRBV9	-	CASSVAGSTDTQYF	TGTGCCAGCAGCGTGGCCGGGAGCACAGATACGCAGTATTTT
TRBJ2-2	TRBD1	TRBV7-3	-	CASSSTGADTGELFF	TGTGCCAGCAGCTCGACAGGGGCGGACACCGGGGAGCTGTTTTTT
TRBJ2-1	TRBD2	TRBV2	-	CASTREGLGYEQFF	TGTGCGAGCACCCGGGAGGGCCTGGGCTATGAGCAGTTCTTC
TRBJ2-1	-	TRBV14	-	CASSQGGTVYNEQFF	TGTGCCAGCAGCCAAGGCGGGACTGTCTACAATGAGCAGTTCTTC